This T cell receptor beta chain stems from a study of cytomegalovirus exposure and HLA in healthy donors. The study, taken as a whole, reports: A few CMV-associated chains were confirmed in vitro to be specific for CMV antigens. Overall, approximately 150 TCR beta chains were annotated as cytomegalovirus-associated.

As to this clone: Its antigen is currently unknown.

Germline-derived CDR1 and CDR2 are SGHNT and YYREEE (reference sequence). Losses at the gene ends were 3 bases for V and 2 bases for J; bases not matched to a gene: 4. CDR3 length: 14 amino acids. Sequencing used immunoSEQ multiplex PCR; TCRdb keeps in-frame clones, though not all of them. The sample has 300,000 to 450,000 clones; 70% to 90% are singletons. Separate from the roughly 710-subject first cohort, the roughly 130-subject validation cohort was the one that the donors belonged to. This TCR came from a woman aged 18 to 35 in good health and CMV-seronegative. The sequencing input was PBMCs. This chain joins TRBV5-4 and TRBJ1-2, with 7 nucleotides matching TRBD1. The CDR3 DNA is TGTGCCAGCAGCTGGGGGACAGAAAACTATGGCTACACCTTC. Amino acids: CASSWGTENYGYTF.